A single sample gave rise to the 5 T cell receptor beta chains below, sequenced in a study of response to subunit inactivated influenza vaccine. From the RT-PCR reads, TCRdb called clonotypes with MiXCR, one entry per CDR3 protein. The sample carries fewer than 350,000 distinct CDR3 sequences, around a fifth recorded once. This sample comprised PBMCs from blood, obtained approximately 20 months after vaccination. These receptors were taken from a man in his fifties or sixties who received an inactivated influenza vaccine.

The gene calls are TRBV29-1 and TRBJ2-3; no firm D call. The CDR3 covers 13 residues. V gave up 5 bases and J gave up 3 bases, with 12 bases separating them. The germline V gene encodes CDR1 SQVTM and CDR2 ANQGSEA. The CDR3 spells CSVNLLGTDTQYF. The CDR3, as DNA: TGCAGCGTTAATCTATTAGGGACAGATACGCAGTATTTT.

This clonotype has ten or more counts. The chain is built from TRBV19 and TRBJ1-5; TRBD1 might be the D (5 bases). Trimming removed 1 base at V and 4 bases at J, with 14 bases between. The germline gives CDR1 LNHDA, CDR2 SQIVND (reference sequence). The CDR3 sequence is 16 residues long. CDR3 DNA: TGTGCCAGTAGTATAGGGCTGGGGGACGGAAATCAGCCCCAGCATTTT. Translated, it gives CASSIGLGDGNQPQHF.

This clonotype was picked up a small number of times. The chain carries TRBV29-1 and TRBJ2-3; a weak D match, TRBD1 (6 bases). Germline V gene data show CDR1 as SQVTM and CDR2 as ANQGSEA. The CDR3 extends over 11 amino acids. V shed 6 bases and J shed 7 bases, with 11 bases lying between them. CDR3 DNA sequence: TGCAGCGTCGACAGGAGTTATACGCAGTATTTT. This encodes CSVDRSYTQYF.

This clonotype turned up a few times. J is TRBJ2-1 and V is TRBV2, with unresolved D. From germline, CDR1 is SNHLY and CDR2 FYNNEI. V lost 2 bases and J 3 bases, leaving 5 bases between the germline ends. This CDR3 comprises 13 residues. The CDR3 sequence: CASSERFYNEQFF. The CDR3 DNA reads as TGTGCCAGCAGTGAAAGATTCTACAATGAGCAGTTCTTC.

Comment on this clonotype: Sequence at one end of the junction differs from germline and may be a read error. The CDR3 nucleotides are TGTCCCAGCAGCGACGGACTAGCGGGATCCGTCGAGCAGTACTTC. It encodes CPSSDGLAGSVEQYF. This chain connects TRBV6-2 or TRBV6-3 to TRBJ2-7, with 12 positions matching TRBD2. Germline V CDR1 and CDR2: MNHEY, SVGEGT. The CDR3 covers 15 residues.